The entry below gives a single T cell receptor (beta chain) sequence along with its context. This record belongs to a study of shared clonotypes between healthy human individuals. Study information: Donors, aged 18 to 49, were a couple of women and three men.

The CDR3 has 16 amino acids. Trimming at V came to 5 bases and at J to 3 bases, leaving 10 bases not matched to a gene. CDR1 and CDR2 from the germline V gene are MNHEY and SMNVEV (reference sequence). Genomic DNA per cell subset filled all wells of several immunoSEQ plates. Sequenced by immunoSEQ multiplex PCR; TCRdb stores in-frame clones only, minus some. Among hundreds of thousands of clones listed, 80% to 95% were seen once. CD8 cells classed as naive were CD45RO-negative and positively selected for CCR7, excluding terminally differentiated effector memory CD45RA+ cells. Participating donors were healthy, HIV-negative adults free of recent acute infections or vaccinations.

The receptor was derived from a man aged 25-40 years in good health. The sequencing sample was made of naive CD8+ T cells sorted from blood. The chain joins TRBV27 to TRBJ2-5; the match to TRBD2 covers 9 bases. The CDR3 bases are TGTGCCAGCAGTCTCTCCTCGACTAGCGGAAAAGAGACCCAGTACTTC. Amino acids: CASSLSSTSGKETQYF.